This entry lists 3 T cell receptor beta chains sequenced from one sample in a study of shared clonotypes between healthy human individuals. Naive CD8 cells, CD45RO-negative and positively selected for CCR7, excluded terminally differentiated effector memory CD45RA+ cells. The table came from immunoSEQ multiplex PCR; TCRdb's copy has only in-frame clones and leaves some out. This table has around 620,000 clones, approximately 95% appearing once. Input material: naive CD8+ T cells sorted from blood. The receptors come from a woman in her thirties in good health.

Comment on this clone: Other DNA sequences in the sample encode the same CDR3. CDR3 residues: CASSLGANTDTQYF. DNA for the CDR3: TGTGCCAGCAGTTTAGGGGCTAACACAGATACGCAGTATTTT. J is TRBJ2-3 and V is TRBV28; D perhaps matches TRBD1 (5 bases). With 2 bases removed from V and 2 bases from J, the gap between germline ends came to 8 bases. Germline CDR1 is MDHEN and CDR2 is SYDVKM. The CDR3 is 14 residues long.

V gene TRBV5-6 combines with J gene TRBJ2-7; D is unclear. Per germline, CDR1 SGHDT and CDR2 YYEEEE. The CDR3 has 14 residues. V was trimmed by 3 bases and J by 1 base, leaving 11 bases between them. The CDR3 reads CASSSATRSYEQYF. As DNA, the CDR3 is TGTGCCAGCAGCTCCGCGACCCGGTCCTACGAGCAGTACTTC.

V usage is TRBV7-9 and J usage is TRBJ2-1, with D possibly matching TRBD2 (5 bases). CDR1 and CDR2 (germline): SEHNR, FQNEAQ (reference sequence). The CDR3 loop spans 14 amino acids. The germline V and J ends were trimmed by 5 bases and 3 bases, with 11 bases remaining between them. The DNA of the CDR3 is TGTGCCAGCAGCCTGGGAGAAATCTACAATGAGCAGTTCTTC. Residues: CASSLGEIYNEQFF.